This section outlines one TCR beta chain sequence together with its context. The antigen is not known. The sample originates from a study of cytomegalovirus exposure and HLA in healthy donors. Findings and caveats of the study: The authors listed over 150 TCR beta chains as cytomegalovirus-associated.

CDR3 length: 15 residues. Germline CDR1 MNHEY, CDR2 SVGAGI. V gave up 2 bases and J gave up 7 bases, with 12 bases separating them. PCR used 60 Vbeta primers and 13 Jbeta primers. Sequencing was performed with immunoSEQ multiplex PCR; in TCRdb, only in-frame clones are kept and a portion is missing. The sample carries under 150,000 clones, roughly 80% recorded once. Sequencing was performed on PBMCs. The clonotype originates from a male donor in good health and CMV-seronegative. V and J are TRBV6-5 and TRBJ1-6; the D gene is possibly TRBD1 (5 bases). CDR3 amino acids: CASSYQGLANSPLHF. The CDR3 coding sequence is TGTGCCAGCAGTTACCAGGGATTGGCCAATTCACCCCTCCACTTT.